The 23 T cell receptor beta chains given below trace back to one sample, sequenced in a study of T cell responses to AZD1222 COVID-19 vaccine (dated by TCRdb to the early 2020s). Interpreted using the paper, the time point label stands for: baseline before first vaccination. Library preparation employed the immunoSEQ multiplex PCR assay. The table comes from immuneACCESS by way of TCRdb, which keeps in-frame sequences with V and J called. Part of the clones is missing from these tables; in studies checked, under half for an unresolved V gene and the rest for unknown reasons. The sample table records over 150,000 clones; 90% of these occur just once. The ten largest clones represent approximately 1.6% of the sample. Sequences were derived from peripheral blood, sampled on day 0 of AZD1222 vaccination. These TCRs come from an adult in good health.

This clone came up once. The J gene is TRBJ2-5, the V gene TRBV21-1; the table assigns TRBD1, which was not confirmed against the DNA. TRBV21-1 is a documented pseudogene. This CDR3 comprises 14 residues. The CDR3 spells CASSKAMGQETQYF. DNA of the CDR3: TGTGCCAGCAGCAAAGCGATGGGGCAGGAGACCCAGTACTTC.

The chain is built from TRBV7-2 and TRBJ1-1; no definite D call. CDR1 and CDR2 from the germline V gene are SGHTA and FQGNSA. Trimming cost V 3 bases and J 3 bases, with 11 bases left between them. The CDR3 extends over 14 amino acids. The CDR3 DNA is TGTGCCAGCAGCTTTGCGGAGTCAGACACTGAAGCTTTCTTT. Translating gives CASSFAESDTEAFF.

Here the CDR3 reads CASNGPLSGGYTF. CDR3 bases: TGTGCCAGCAACGGCCCCCTCTCGGGAGGCTACACCTTC. The rearrangement uses TRBV12-3 or TRBV12-4 and TRBJ1-2; D not certain. V lost 7 bases and J lost 8, with 17 bases in between. This CDR3 comprises 13 residues.

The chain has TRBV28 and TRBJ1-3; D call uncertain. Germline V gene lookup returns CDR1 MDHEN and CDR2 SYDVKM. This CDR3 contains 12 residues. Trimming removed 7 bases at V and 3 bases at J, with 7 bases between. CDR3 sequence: CASNTVGNTIYF. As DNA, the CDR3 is TGTGCCAGCAATACTGTTGGAAACACCATATATTTT.

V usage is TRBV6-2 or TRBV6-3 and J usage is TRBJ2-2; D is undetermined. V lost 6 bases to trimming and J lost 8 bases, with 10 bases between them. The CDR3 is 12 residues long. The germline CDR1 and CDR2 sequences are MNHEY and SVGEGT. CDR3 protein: CASSLLRGELFF. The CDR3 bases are TGTGCCAGCAGCCTCCTAAGAGGGGAGCTGTTTTTT.

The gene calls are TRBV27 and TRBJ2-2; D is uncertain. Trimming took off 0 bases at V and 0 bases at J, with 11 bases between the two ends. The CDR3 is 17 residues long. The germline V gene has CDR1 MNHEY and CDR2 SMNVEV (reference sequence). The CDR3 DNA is TGTGCCAGCAGTTTATCGTTGTGGACGGCGAACACCGGGGAGCTGTTTTTT. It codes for CASSLSLWTANTGELFF.

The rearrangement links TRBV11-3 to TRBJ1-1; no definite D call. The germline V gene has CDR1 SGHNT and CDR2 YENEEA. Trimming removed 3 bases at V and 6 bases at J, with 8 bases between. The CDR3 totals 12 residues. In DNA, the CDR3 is TGTGCCAGCAGCTTGGGTTACGCTGAAGCTTTCTTT. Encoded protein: CASSLGYAEAFF.

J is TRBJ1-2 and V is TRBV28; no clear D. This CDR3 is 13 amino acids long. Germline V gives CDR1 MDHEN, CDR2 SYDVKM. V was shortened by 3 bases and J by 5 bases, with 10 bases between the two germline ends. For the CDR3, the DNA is TGTGCCAGCAGTTTTATGATGTCTTATGGCTACACCTTC. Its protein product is CASSFMMSYGYTF.

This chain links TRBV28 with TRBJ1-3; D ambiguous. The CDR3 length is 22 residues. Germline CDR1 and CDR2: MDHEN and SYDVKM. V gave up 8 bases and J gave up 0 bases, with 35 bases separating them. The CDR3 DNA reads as TGTGCCAGCGTGAAAAGGGTCCCACGGCTCGGAGAACATGTCCTCTCTGGAAACACCATATATTTT. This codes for CASVKRVPRLGEHVLSGNTIYF.

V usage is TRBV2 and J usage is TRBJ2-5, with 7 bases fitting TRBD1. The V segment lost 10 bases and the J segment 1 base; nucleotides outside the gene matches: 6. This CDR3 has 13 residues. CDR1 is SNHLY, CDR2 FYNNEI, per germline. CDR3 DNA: TGTGCCACGCTGAGGGACAGCCAAGAGACCCAGTACTTC. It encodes CATLRDSQETQYF.

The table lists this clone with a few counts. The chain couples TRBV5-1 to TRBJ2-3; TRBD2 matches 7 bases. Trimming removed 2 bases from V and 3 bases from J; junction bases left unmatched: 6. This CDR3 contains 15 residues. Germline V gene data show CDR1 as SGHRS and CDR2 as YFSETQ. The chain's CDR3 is CASSFQWGGTDTQYF. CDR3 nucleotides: TGCGCCAGCAGCTTCCAGTGGGGGGGGACAGATACGCAGTATTTT. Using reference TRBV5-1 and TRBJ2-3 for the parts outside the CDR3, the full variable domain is KAGVTQTPRYLIKTRGQQVTLSCSPISGHRSVSWYQQTPGQGLQFLFEYFSETQRNKGNFPGRFSGRQFSNSRSEMNVSTLELGDSALYLCASSFQWGGTDTQYFGPGTRLTVL.

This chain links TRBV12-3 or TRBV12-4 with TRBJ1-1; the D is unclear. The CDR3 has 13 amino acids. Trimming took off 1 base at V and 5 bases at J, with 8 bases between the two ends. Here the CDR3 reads CASSLVGKTEAFF. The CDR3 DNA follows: TGTGCCAGCAGTTTAGTGGGGAAAACTGAAGCTTTCTTT.

This CDR3 reads CASRDQKDSQHF. CDR3 nucleotides: TGTGCCAGCAGGGACCAAAAGGACAGCCAGCATTTT. The rearrangement links TRBV6-6 to TRBJ1-5, with D maybe TRBD1 (6 bases). This CDR3 comprises 12 residues. V lost 6 bases, J lost 12 bases, and 15 bases lay in between. Germline V CDR1 and CDR2: MNHNY, SVGAGI (reference sequence).

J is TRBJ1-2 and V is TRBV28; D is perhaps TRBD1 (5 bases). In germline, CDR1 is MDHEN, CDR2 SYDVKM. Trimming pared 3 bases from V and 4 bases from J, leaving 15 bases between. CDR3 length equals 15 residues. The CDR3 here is CASSLRDLFFYGYTF. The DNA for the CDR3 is TGTGCCAGCAGTTTGAGGGACCTATTCTTCTATGGCTACACCTTC.

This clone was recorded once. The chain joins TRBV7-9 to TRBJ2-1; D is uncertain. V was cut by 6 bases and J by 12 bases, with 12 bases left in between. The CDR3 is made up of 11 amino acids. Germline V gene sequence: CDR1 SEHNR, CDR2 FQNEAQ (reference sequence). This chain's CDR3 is CASRRTVGQFF. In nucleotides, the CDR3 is TGTGCCAGCAGGAGGACGGTTGGGCAGTTCTTC.

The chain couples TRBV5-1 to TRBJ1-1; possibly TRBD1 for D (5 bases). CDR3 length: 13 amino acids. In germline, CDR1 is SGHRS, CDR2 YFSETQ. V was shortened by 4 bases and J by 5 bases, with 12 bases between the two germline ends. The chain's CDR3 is CASSTGRGTEAFF. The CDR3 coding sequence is TGCGCCAGCAGCACCGGCCGGGGGACTGAAGCTTTCTTT.

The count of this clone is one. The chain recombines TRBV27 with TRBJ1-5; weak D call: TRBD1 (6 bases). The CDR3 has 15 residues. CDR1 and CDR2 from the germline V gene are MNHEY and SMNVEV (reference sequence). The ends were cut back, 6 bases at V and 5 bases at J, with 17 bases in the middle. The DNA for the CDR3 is TGTGCCAGCAGCCGCAAACAGGGTACCCATCAGCCCCAGCATTTT. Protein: CASSRKQGTHQPQHF.

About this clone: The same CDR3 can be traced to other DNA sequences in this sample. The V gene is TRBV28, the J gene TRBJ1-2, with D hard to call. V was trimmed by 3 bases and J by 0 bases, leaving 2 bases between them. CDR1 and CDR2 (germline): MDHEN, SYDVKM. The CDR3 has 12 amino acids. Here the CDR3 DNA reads TGTGCCAGCAGTTTCTCTAACTATGGCTACACCTTC. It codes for CASSFSNYGYTF.

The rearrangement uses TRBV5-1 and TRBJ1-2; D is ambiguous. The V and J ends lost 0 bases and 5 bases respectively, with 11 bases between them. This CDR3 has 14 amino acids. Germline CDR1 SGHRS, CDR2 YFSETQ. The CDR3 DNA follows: TGCGCCAGCAGCTTGGGGCCGGGAACATATGGCTACACCTTC. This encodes CASSLGPGTYGYTF.

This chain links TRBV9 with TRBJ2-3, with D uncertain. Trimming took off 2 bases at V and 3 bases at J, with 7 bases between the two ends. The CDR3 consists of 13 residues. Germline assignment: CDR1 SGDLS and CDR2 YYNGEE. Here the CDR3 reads CASSVLGTDTQYF. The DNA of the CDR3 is TGTGCCAGCAGCGTCCTAGGGACAGATACGCAGTATTTT. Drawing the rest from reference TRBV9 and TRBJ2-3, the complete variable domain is DSGVTQTPKHLITATGQRVTLRCSPRSGDLSVYWYQQSLDQGLQFLIQYYNGEERAKGNILERFSAQQFPDLHSELNLSSLELGDSALYFCASSVLGTDTQYFGPGTRLTVL.

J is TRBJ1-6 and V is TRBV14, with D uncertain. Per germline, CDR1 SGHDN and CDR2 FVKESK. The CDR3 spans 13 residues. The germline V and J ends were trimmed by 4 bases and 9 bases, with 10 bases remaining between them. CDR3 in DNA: TGTGCCAGCAGCCCGGGGTCGAGTTCACCCCTCCACTTT. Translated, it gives CASSPGSSSPLHF.

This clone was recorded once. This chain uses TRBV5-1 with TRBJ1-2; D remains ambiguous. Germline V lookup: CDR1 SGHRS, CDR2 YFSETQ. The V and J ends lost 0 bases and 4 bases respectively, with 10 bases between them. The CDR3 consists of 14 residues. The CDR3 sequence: CASSLGAGPYGYTF. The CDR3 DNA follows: TGCGCCAGCAGCTTGGGGGCAGGACCCTATGGCTACACCTTC.

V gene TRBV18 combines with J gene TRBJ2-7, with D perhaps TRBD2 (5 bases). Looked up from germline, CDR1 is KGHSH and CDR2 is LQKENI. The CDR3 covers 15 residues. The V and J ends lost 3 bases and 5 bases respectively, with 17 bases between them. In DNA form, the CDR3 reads TGTGCCAGCTCACCCCTGGACGGGGTAGTGGACGAGCAGTACTTC. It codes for CASSPLDGVVDEQYF.